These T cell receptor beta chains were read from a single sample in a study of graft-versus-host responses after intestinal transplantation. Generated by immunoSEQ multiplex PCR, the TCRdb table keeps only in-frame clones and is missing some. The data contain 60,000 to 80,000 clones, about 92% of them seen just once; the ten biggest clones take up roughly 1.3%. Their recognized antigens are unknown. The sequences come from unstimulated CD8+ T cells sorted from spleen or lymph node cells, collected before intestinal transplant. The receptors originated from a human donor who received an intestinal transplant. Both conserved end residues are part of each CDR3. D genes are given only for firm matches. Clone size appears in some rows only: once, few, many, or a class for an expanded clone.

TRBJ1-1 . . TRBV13 TGTGCCAGCAGCTTGGGCCGAGCCACAGCTTTCTTT CASSLGRATAFF
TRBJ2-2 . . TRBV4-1 TGCGCCAGCAGCCAGGACACCACCACCGGGGAGCTGTTTTTT CASSQDTTTGELFF
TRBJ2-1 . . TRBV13 TGTGCCAGCAGCTTCGGGAATGAGCAGTTCTTC CASSFGNEQFF
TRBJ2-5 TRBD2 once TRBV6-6 TGTGCCAGCGTTGGGACTAGCGGACAAGAGACCCAGTACTTC CASVGTSGQETQYF
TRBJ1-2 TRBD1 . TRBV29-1 TGCAGCGTCCCCTCCCTCGGGACAGGCAATGGCTACACCTTC CSVPSLGTGNGYTF
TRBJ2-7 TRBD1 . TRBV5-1 TGCGCCAGCAGAGAGAACAGGGGGTTTCGATACGAGCAGTACTTC CASRENRGFRYEQYF
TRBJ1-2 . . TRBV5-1 TGCGCCAGCACTCCTGGGAGGGGACGACCTAACTATGGCTACACCTTC CASTPGRGRPNYGYTF
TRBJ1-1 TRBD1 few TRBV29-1 TGCAGCGTCCTCACAGGGGTGGGCACTGAAGCTTTCTTT CSVLTGVGTEAFF
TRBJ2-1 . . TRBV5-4 TGTGCCAGCAGCTTCGCGGGACCAAACGATGAGCAGTTCTTC CASSFAGPNDEQFF
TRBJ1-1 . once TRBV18 TGTGCCAGCTCACCGGACACACTGAACACTGAAGCTTTCTTT CASSPDTLNTEAFF
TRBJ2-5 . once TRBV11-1 TGTGCCAGCAGGACAAGCGGGCAAGAGACCCAGTACTTC CASRTSGQETQYF
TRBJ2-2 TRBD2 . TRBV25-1 TGTGCCACCAGTTTCGGGGGGGCCGGGGAGCTGTTTTTT CATSFGGAGELFF
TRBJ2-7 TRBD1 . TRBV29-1 TGCAGCGTTAGAGCCCGGGACAGATACGAGCAGTACTTC CSVRARDRYEQYF
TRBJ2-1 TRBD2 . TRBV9 TGTGCCAGCAGCGATTCAGGGCTTACTAGCGGGGGGGGCAATGAGCAGTTCTTC CASSDSGLTSGGGNEQFF
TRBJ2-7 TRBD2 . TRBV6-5 TGTGCCAGCAGTTTAACCGGGGGGGACTACGAGCAGTACTTC CASSLTGGDYEQYF
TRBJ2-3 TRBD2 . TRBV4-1 TGCGCCAGCAGCCCCTACCGACTAGCGGGGGGACGGGGGACGCAGTATTTT CASSPYRLAGGRGTQYF
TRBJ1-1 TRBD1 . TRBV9 TGTGCCAGCAGAGACGGGGACAGTGGCCCGTATGAAGCTTTCTTT CASRDGDSGPYEAFF
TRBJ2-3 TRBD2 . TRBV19 TGTGCCAGTAGTACGGGGGGGAGCACAGATACGCAGTATTTT CASSTGGSTDTQYF
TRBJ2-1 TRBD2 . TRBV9 TGTGCCAGCAGCGAGGGCGGGGGGCCCAACTACAATGAGCAGTTCTTC CASSEGGGPNYNEQFF
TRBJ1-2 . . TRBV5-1 TGCGCCAGCAGCAGAGACAGGTTAGCTAACTATGGCTACACCTTC CASSRDRLANYGYTF
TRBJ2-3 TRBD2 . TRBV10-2 TGCGCCAGCAGGGGGACTAGCTCGTCTTTAGATACGCAGTATTTT CASRGTSSSLDTQYF
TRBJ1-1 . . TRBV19 TGTGCCAGCAGAATGGGGGGGTATGGCAACACTGAAGCTTTCTTT CASRMGGYGNTEAFF
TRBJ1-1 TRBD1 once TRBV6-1 TGTGCCAGCAGTGAAGAACAGGGGCCGAACACTGAAGCTTTCTTT CASSEEQGPNTEAFF
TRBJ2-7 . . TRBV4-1 TGCGCCAGCAGCCAAGCAGGGTTGCCCTACGAGCAGTACTTC CASSQAGLPYEQYF
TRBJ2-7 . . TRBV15 TGTGCCACCAGCACCGGTTCCTACGAGCAGTACTTC CATSTGSYEQYF
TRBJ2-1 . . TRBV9 TGTGCCAGCAGCGTAGGAGGGTTCCATGAGCAGTTCTTC CASSVGGFHEQFF
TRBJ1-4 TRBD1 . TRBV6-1 TGTGCCAGCAGTGAAGCGGCAGGGGGTCTTTCTAATGAAAAACTGTTTTTT CASSEAAGGLSNEKLFF
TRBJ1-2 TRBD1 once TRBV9 TGTGCCAGCACATCCCCCAGGGGGGAATATGGCTACACCTTC CASTSPRGEYGYTF
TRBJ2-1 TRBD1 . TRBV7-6 TGTGCCAGCAGCTTAGTCAGACAGGGGGCCTACAATGAGCAGTTCTTC CASSLVRQGAYNEQFF
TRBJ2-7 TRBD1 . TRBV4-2 TGTGCCAGCAGCCAAGAGGACAGGACCTTCTACGAGCAGTACTTC CASSQEDRTFYEQYF
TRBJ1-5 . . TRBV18 TGTGCCAGCTCGCAAACAGGGTTGGGCAATCAGCCCCAGCATTTT CASSQTGLGNQPQHF
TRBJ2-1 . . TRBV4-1 TGCGCCAGCAGCCAAGTGGGCGCTGAGCAGTTCTTC CASSQVGAEQFF
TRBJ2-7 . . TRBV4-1 TGCGCCAGCAGTAATGAGGACGAGCAGTACTTC CASSNEDEQYF
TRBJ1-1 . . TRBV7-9 TGTGCCAGCAGCCCGACAGGATGGAGCACTGAAGCTTTCTTT CASSPTGWSTEAFF
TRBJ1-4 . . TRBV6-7 TGTGCCAGCAGCCCCCCGACAGTTGCTAATGAAAAACTGTTTTTT CASSPPTVANEKLFF
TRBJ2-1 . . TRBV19 TGTGCCAGTAGGAAAGAGGAGGGCCCTAGTTTGAATGAGCAGTTCTTC CASRKEEGPSLNEQFF
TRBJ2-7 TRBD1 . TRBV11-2 TGTGCCAGCAGCCCCCCCCGTGGGACAGGGGGCTACGAGCAGTACTTC CASSPPRGTGGYEQYF
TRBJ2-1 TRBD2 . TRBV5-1 TGCGCCAGCAGGGGGGGGTCGGATGAGCAGTTCTTC CASRGGSDEQFF
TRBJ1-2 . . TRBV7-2 TGTGCCAGCAGCTTACTCGGGGGGCCGGTGTATGGCTACACCTTC CASSLLGGPVYGYTF
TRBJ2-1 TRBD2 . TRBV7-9 TGTGCCAGCAGCTTAGTAGCGGGGGTGGGGAATGAGCAGTTCTTC CASSLVAGVGNEQFF
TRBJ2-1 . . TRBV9 TGTGCCAGCAGCCCTCACGACGGGTCCTACAATGAGCAGTTCTTC CASSPHDGSYNEQFF
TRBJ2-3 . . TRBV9 TGTGCCAGCAGCGAAGGAGGGACCCGCACAGATACGCAGTATTTT CASSEGGTRTDTQYF
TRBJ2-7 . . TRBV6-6 TGTGCCACCGGGGAGCACACTTCCTACGAGCAGTACTTC CATGEHTSYEQYF
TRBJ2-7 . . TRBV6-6 TGTGCCAGCAGCCCCAGTCAATGGGAGCAGTACTTC CASSPSQWEQYF
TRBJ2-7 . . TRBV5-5 TGTGCCAGCAGCGAGCCCTACGAGCAGTACTTC CASSEPYEQYF
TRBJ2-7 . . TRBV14 TGTGCCAGCAGCCATCAGGGGTACGAGCAGTACTTC CASSHQGYEQYF
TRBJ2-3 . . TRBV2 TGTGCCAGCAGTGACGAGGCTGATATTAGCACAGATACGCAGTATTTT CASSDEADISTDTQYF
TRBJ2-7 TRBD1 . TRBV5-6 TGTGCCAGCAGCCCTACGCTGGCGTCCCGGGACAGAGACCCCTACGAGCAGTACTTC CASSPTLASRDRDPYEQYF